This entry lists 26 T cell receptor beta chains sequenced from one sample in a study of preoperative IRX-2 immunotherapy in early breast cancer. Assay: immunoSEQ multiplex PCR; the TCRdb copy retains only in-frame clones and omits some. The sample shows 15,000 to 25,000 clones, around four fifths of them seen only once. Treatment described: preoperative locoregional IRX-2 cytokine immunotherapy. The material was lymph node tissue, obtained after IRX-2 immunotherapy. Receptors were obtained from a human donor with breast cancer.

This chain connects TRBV14 to TRBJ2-7; D is uncertain. The length of the CDR3 is 13 residues. Per the germline V gene, CDR1 is SGHDN and CDR2 is FVKESK. V lost 0 bases to trimming and J lost 7 bases, with 10 bases between them. The CDR3 reads CASSQETIGEQYF. CDR3 nucleotides: TGTGCCAGCAGCCAAGAAACCATCGGGGAGCAGTACTTC.

The V and J genes are TRBV11-3 and TRBJ1-1, with D tentatively TRBD1 (5 bases). V lost 5 bases and J 7 bases, leaving 17 bases between the germline ends. Germline V gene sequence: CDR1 SGHNT, CDR2 YENEEA. The CDR3 is made up of 14 amino acids. The CDR3 loop reads CASSSWGGMVEAFF. The CDR3 region has the DNA TGTGCCAGCAGCAGTTGGGGGGGAATGGTTGAAGCTTTCTTT.

This rearrangement joins TRBV6-8 to TRBJ2-5; 11 nucleotides align to TRBD2. From germline, CDR1 is MNHGY and CDR2 SAAAGT. The CDR3 covers 15 residues. The junction had 3 bases not matched to a gene; V was cut back by 0 bases and J by 6 bases. CDR3 residues: CASSYSTSGIKTQYF. The CDR3 bases are TGTGCCAGCAGTTACTCGACTAGCGGGATTAAGACCCAGTACTTC.

The chain couples TRBV28 to TRBJ2-2; TRBD1 agrees at 7 bases. Looked up from germline, CDR1 is MDHEN and CDR2 is SYDVKM. The length of the CDR3 is 13 residues. V dropped 3 bases and J dropped 6; count of bases not matched to a gene: 1. The chain's CDR3 is CASSFTGAGELFF. CDR3 bases: TGTGCCAGCAGTTTCACAGGGGCCGGGGAGCTGTTTTTT. Full variable domain (remainder filled in from reference TRBV28 and TRBJ2-2): DVKVTQSSRYLVKRTGEKVFLECVQDMDHENMFWYRQDPGLGLRLIYFSYDVKMKEKGDIPEGYSVSREKKERFSLILESASTNQTSMYLCASSFTGAGELFFGEGSRLTVL.

The V gene is TRBV6-7, the J gene TRBJ1-4; no clear D gene. TRBV6-7 is flagged as an ORF with uncertain function. The V and J ends lost 2 bases and 5 bases respectively, with 15 bases between them. The CDR3 is 16 amino acids. CDR3 in amino acids: CASSYRPGKGNEKLFF. CDR3 bases: TGTGCCAGCAGTTACCGTCCGGGCAAGGGAAATGAAAAACTGTTTTTT.

This clone was observed a handful of times. This sequence joins TRBV29-1 and TRBJ2-6; D unclear. Germline V CDR1 and CDR2: SQVTM, ANQGSEA. V lost 4 bases and J 0 bases, leaving 4 bases between the germline ends. CDR3 length equals 13 residues. CDR3 nucleotides: TGCAGCGTTGTGGTCTCTGGGGCCAACGTCCTGACTTTC. Its translation: CSVVVSGANVLTF.

This chain connects TRBV6-8 to TRBJ1-4; weak D call: TRBD1 (5 bases). The CDR3 is made up of 15 amino acids. CDR1 MNHGY and CDR2 SAAAGT come from the germline V gene. V gave up 0 bases and J gave up 0 bases, with 5 bases separating them. The CDR3 here is CASSYSTATNEKLFF. The CDR3, as DNA: TGTGCCAGCAGTTACTCGACAGCAACTAATGAAAAACTGTTTTTT.

The count of this clone is one. V usage is TRBV18 and J usage is TRBJ1-2, with a tentative D call TRBD1 (5 bases). V lost 2 bases and J lost 2, with 12 bases in between. The CDR3 loop spans 15 amino acids. Germline-derived CDR1 and CDR2 are KGHSH and LQKENI. The CDR3 region is CASSPRGEGNYGYTF. Here the CDR3 DNA reads TGTGCCAGCTCACCAAGGGGTGAGGGGAACTATGGCTACACCTTC.

J is TRBJ1-1 and V is TRBV19; 7 bases agree with TRBD1. The CDR3 covers 15 residues. The germline V gene encodes CDR1 LNHDA and CDR2 SQIVND (reference sequence). After removal of 1 base from V and 4 bases from J, the junction contained 6 bases not matched to a gene. CDR3 amino acids: CASSIGRDSGTEAFF. The CDR3 coding sequence is TGTGCCAGTAGTATAGGGCGGGACAGTGGCACTGAAGCTTTCTTT.

V and J are TRBV29-1 and TRBJ2-1, with 8 bases lining up with TRBD2. Germline CDR1 and CDR2: SQVTM and ANQGSEA. This CDR3 is 15 amino acids long. V trimming: 6 bases; J trimming: 0 bases; junction bases outside the gene matches: 7. CDR3: CSVPGGSSSYNEQFF. In DNA form, the CDR3 reads TGCAGCGTGCCGGGGGGGTCGAGCTCCTACAATGAGCAGTTCTTC.

This chain joins TRBV19 and TRBJ2-7; TRBD2 might be the D (5 bases). Per germline, CDR1 LNHDA and CDR2 SQIVND (reference sequence). Trimming took off 3 bases at V and 0 bases at J, with 15 bases between the two ends. The CDR3 extends over 16 amino acids. The CDR3 loop reads CASSIQRTRDSYEQYF. The CDR3 DNA follows: TGTGCCAGTAGTATCCAAAGGACTCGAGACTCCTACGAGCAGTACTTC.

This CDR3 is CASSWGLGRNEKLFF. The CDR3 nucleotides read TGTGCCAGCAGCTGGGGCCTCGGGAGAAATGAAAAACTGTTTTTT. The genes are TRBV11-3 and TRBJ1-4; D possibly corresponds to TRBD1 (5 bases). This CDR3 is 15 amino acids long. Germline V gives CDR1 SGHNT, CDR2 YENEEA. Trimming took off 4 bases at V and 5 bases at J, with 14 bases between the two ends.

This chain links TRBV6-8 with TRBJ2-5; the match to TRBD2 covers 8 bases. This CDR3 is built from 15 residues. V lost 3 bases and J lost 2; bases outside the gene matches: 5. Germline V gene sequence: CDR1 MNHGY, CDR2 SAAAGT. The DNA for the CDR3 is TGTGCCAGCAGTTATAATCGCGGGGGGCAAGAGACCCAGTACTTC. It yields the protein CASSYNRGGQETQYF.

The CDR3 DNA reads as TGTGCCCTACGGGTGACGAGCTCCTATAATTCACCCCTCCACTTT. It is translated as CALRVTSSYNSPLHF. The chain employs TRBV30 and TRBJ1-6; D gene uncertain. Germline CDR1 reads GTSNPN; CDR2 reads SVGIG (reference sequence). Between the trimmed V and J ends, which lost 8 bases and 0 bases, there was a span of 14 bases. The CDR3 covers 15 residues.

J is TRBJ1-5 and V is TRBV19; D is uncertain. The CDR3 length is 12 residues. The germline gives CDR1 LNHDA, CDR2 SQIVND (reference sequence). V was pared by 3 bases and J by 3 bases, with 3 bases between. The CDR3 is CASSIHNQPQHF. The CDR3 DNA sequence: TGTGCCAGTAGTATCCACAATCAGCCCCAGCATTTT. Based on the CDR3 plus reference TRBV19 and TRBJ1-5, the full variable domain is DGGITQSPKYLFRKEGQNVTLSCEQNLNHDAMYWYRQDPGQGLRLIYYSQIVNDFQKGDIAEGYSVSREKKESFPLTVTSAQKNPTAFYLCASSIHNQPQHFGDGTRLSIL.

The chain has TRBV18 and TRBJ2-2, with 10 bases that match TRBD1. V gave up 3 bases and J gave up 7 bases; unmatched junction bases: 5. The CDR3 totals 15 residues. Germline CDR1 and CDR2: KGHSH and LQKENI. The CDR3 nucleotides read TGTGCCAGCTCACCCGACAGGGGGCCACACGGGGAGCTGTTTTTT. Translation: CASSPDRGPHGELFF.

V usage is TRBV30 and J usage is TRBJ1-4; TRBD1 agrees at 8 bases. This CDR3 has 15 residues. Germline V gives CDR1 GTSNPN, CDR2 SVGIG (reference sequence). Trimming removed 3 bases from V and 7 bases from J; junction bases left unmatched: 10. The CDR3 protein is CAWSLLQGGGEKLFF. The CDR3 DNA follows: TGTGCCTGGAGCCTACTACAGGGGGGAGGTGAAAAACTGTTTTTT.

This chain connects TRBV5-1 to TRBJ2-3; 10 positions match TRBD2. CDR3 size: 18 residues. Germline CDR1 SGHRS, CDR2 YFSETQ. After removal of 0 bases from V and 4 bases from J, the junction contained 11 bases not matched to a gene. The CDR3 is CASSLARASGRTADTQYF. The CDR3 DNA sequence: TGCGCCAGCAGCTTGGCCAGGGCTAGCGGGAGAACCGCAGATACGCAGTATTTT.

The chain has TRBV7-6 and TRBJ2-7; 9 bases are a match to TRBD2. The germline gives CDR1 SGHVS, CDR2 FNYEAQ. Trimming cost V 5 bases and J 0 bases; bases outside gene matches: 5. The CDR3 covers 15 residues. The CDR3 is CASSRAGGTSYEQYF. Written as DNA, the CDR3 is TGTGCCAGCAGCCGAGCGGGAGGTACCTCCTACGAGCAGTACTTC.

This sequence joins TRBV18 and TRBJ1-3; D is unresolved. The CDR3 has 15 residues. Looked up from germline, CDR1 is KGHSH and CDR2 is LQKENI. V was clipped by 0 bases and J by 2 bases, with 8 bases between them. CDR3 DNA: TGTGCCAGCTCACCACCATCCCAGACTGGAAACACCATATATTTT. The encoded protein is CASSPPSQTGNTIYF.

There are a few counts of this clone. This sequence joins TRBV19 and TRBJ2-7, with 9 nucleotides matching TRBD2. J was trimmed by 3 bases and V by 4 bases; bases with no gene match: 4. The CDR3 spans 14 residues. Germline lookup yields CDR1 LNHDA and CDR2 SQIVND (reference sequence). The CDR3 DNA reads as TGTGCCAGTAGTAGGGGTAGCGGGAGCTACGAGCAGTACTTC. This translates into CASSRGSGSYEQYF.

This sequence joins TRBV12-5 and TRBJ2-2, with D hard to call. This CDR3 contains 14 residues. The ends were cut back, 2 bases at V and 4 bases at J, with 8 bases in the middle. The germline CDR1 and CDR2 sequences are LGHNT and FRNRAP. CDR3 region: CASGLTTATGELFF. The CDR3 bases are TGTGCTAGTGGTTTGACAACAGCCACCGGGGAGCTGTTTTTT. The full variable domain, its missing parts supplied by reference TRBV12-5 and TRBJ2-2, is DARVTQTPRHKVTEMGQEVTMRCQPILGHNTVFWYRQTMMQGLELLAYFRNRAPLDDSGMPKDRFSAEMPDATLATLKIQPSEPRDSAVYFCASGLTTATGELFFGEGSRLTVL.

This rearrangement joins TRBV19 to TRBJ2-3, with TRBD2 matching over 12 bases. Germline CDR1 reads LNHDA; CDR2 reads SQIVND (reference sequence). This CDR3 has 16 amino acids. J gave up 2 bases and V 5 bases, and 5 bases lay outside the gene matches. The CDR3, as DNA: TGTGCCAGTAGTTCCCTAGCGGGGGGGAACACAGATACGCAGTATTTT. This sequence encodes CASSSLAGGNTDTQYF.

The chain combines TRBV14 with TRBJ1-1; D call uncertain. This CDR3 region has 14 residues. V lost 2 bases, J lost 2 bases, and 9 bases lay in between. Germline values: CDR1 SGHDN, CDR2 FVKESK. The CDR3 DNA sequence: TGTGCCAGCAGCCAATTTCTGGGAAACACTGAAGCTTTCTTT. Translation gives CASSQFLGNTEAFF.

The chain combines TRBV6-8 with TRBJ1-2; tentatively, D is TRBD1 (6 bases). The CDR3 is 14 residues long. Germline CDR1 and CDR2: MNHGY and SAAAGT. The germline V and J ends were trimmed by 7 bases and 5 bases, with 17 bases remaining between them. This chain's CDR3 is CASKTSGTPYGYTF. CDR3 DNA: TGTGCCAGCAAGACTTCCGGGACACCATATGGCTACACCTTC.

This clone was observed a few times. V is TRBV25-1 and J is TRBJ2-3; D uncertain. Per germline, CDR1 MGHDK and CDR2 SYGVNS. CDR3 length equals 13 residues. Trimming removed 6 bases from V and 5 bases from J, with 12 bases in between. CDR3 in amino acids: CASSAGLGDTQYF. For the CDR3, the DNA is TGTGCCAGCAGCGCCGGGTTGGGAGATACGCAGTATTTT.